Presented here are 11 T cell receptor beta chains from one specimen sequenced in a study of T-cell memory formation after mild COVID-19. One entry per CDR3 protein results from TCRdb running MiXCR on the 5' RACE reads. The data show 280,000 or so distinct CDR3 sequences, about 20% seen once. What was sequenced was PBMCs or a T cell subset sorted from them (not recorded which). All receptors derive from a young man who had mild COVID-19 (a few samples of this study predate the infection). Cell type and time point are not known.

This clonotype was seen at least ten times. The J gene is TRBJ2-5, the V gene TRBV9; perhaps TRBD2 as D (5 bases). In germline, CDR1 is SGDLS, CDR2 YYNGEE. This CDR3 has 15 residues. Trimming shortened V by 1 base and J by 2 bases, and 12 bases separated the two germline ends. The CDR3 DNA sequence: TGTGCCAGCAGCGTAACCTCAAGCGGACAAGAGACCCAGTACTTC. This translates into CASSVTSSGQETQYF.

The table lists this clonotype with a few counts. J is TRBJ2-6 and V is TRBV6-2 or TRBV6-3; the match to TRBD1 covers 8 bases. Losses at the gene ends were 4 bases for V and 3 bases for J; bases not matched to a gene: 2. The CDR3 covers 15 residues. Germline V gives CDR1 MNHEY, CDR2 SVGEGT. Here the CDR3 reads CASSSRGLGANVLTF. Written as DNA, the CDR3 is TGTGCCAGCAGTTCCAGGGGGCTTGGGGCCAACGTCCTGACTTTC.

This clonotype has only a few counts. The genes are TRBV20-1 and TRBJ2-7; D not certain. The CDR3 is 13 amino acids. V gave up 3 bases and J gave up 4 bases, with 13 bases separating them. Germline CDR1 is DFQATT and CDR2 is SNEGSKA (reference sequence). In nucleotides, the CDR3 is TGCAGTGCTAGCCGGCCGCCCGGATACGAGCAGTACGTC. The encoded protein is CSASRPPGYEQYV.

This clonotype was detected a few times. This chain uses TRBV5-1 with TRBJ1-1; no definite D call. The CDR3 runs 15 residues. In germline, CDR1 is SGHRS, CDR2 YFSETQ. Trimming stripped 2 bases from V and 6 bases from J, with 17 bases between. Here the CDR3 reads CASSFQDPGRAEAFF. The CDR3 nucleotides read TGCGCCAGCAGCTTCCAGGACCCTGGACGTGCTGAAGCTTTCTTT.

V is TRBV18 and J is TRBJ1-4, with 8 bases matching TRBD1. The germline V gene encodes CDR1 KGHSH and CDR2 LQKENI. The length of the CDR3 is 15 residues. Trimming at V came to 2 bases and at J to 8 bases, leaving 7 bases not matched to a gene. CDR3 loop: CASSPRGQGDEKLFF. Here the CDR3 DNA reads TGTGCCAGCTCACCAAGAGGACAGGGTGACGAAAAACTGTTTTTT.

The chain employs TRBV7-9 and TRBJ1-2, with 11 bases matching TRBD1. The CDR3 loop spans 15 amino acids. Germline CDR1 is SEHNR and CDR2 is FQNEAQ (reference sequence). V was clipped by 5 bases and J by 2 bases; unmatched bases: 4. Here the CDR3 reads CASSHRDRGNYGYTF. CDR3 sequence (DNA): TGTGCCAGCAGCCACAGGGACAGGGGGAACTATGGCTACACCTTC. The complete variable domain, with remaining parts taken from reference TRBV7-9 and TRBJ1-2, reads DTGVSQNPRHKITKRGQNVTFRCDPISEHNRLYWYRQTLGQGPEFLTYFQNEAQLEKSRLLSDRFSAERPKGSFSTLEIQRTEQGDSAMYLCASSHRDRGNYGYTFGSGTRLTVV.

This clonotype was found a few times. As DNA, the CDR3 is TGCAGTGCTAAAGGGGGCTTCCAAGAGACCCAGTACTTC. This gives the protein CSAKGGFQETQYF. The chain couples TRBV20-1 to TRBJ2-5, with 7 nucleotides matching TRBD1. The CDR3 consists of 13 residues. Germline V gene data show CDR1 as DFQATT and CDR2 as SNEGSKA (reference sequence). J gave up 1 base and V 4 bases, and 3 bases lay outside the gene matches.

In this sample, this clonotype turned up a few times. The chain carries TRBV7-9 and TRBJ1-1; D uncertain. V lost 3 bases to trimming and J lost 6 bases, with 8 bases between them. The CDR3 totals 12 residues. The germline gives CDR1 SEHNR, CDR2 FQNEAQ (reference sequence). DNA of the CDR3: TGTGCCAGCAGCTTTGAGTCGGCTGAAGCTTTCTTT. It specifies CASSFESAEAFF.

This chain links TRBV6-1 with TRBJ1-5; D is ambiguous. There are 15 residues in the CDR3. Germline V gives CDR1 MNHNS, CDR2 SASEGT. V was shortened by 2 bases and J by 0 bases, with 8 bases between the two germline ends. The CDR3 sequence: CASSENEDSNQPQHF. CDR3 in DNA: TGTGCCAGCAGTGAAAACGAAGATAGCAATCAGCCCCAGCATTTT.

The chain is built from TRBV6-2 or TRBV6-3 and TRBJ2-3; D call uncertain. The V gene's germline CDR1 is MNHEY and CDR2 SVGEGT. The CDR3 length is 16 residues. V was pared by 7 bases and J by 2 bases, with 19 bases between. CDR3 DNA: TGTGCCAGCACCCCTCGTTTGGTCCGGTACACAGATACGCAGTATTTT. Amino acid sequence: CASTPRLVRYTDTQYF.

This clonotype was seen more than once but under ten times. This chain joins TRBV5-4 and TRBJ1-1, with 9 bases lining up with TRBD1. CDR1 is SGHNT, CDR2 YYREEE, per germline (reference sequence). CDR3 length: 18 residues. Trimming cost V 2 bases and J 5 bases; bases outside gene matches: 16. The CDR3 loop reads CASSFAPGQGGIWTEAFF. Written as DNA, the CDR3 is TGTGCCAGCAGCTTCGCTCCGGGACAGGGAGGGATTTGGACTGAAGCTTTCTTT.